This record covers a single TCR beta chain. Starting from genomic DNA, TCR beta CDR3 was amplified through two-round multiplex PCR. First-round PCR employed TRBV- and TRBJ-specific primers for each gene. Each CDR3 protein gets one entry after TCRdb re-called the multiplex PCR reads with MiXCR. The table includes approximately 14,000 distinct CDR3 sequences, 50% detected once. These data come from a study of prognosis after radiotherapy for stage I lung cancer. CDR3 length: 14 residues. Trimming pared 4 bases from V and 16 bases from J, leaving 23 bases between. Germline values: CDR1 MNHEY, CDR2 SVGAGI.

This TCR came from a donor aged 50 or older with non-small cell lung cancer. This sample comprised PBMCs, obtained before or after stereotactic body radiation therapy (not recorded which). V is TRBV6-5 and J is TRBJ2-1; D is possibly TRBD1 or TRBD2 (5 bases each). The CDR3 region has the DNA TGTGCCAGCAGTTCCTCTGGGGGTAACAATGATCATTTCTTC. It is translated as CASSSSGGNNDHFF.